A single sample is the source of the 6 T cell receptor beta chains below, sequenced in a study of blood T cell repertoires in COVID-19. Profiled with immunoSEQ multiplex PCR; TCRdb holds only in-frame clones, not every one. The sample has around 450,000 clones; 87% are singletons. What was sequenced was PBMCs or T cells enriched from blood (not recorded which). These receptors all stem from a woman aged 18-29 years who had recovered from COVID-19.

The genes are TRBV18 and TRBJ1-4; D unresolved. From germline, CDR1 is KGHSH and CDR2 LQKENI. Trimming pared 3 bases from V and 1 base from J, leaving 9 bases between. The CDR3 has 15 residues. CDR3 region: CASSPEGLTNEKLFF. The DNA for the CDR3 is TGTGCCAGCTCACCCGAGGGATTAACTAATGAAAAACTGTTTTTT.

The chain employs TRBV12-5 and TRBJ2-1, with D possibly matching TRBD1 (5 bases). This CDR3 contains 14 residues. Germline V lookup: CDR1 LGHNT, CDR2 FRNRAP. Trimming removed 7 bases at V and 3 bases at J, with 13 bases between. The DNA of the CDR3 is TGTGCTAGTGCCCCAGGGTTCGTCTACAATGAGCAGTTCTTC. Translated: CASAPGFVYNEQFF.

This rearrangement joins TRBV5-4 to TRBJ2-1; 8 bases are shared with TRBD1. This CDR3 is built from 15 residues. The V and J ends lost 5 bases and 2 bases, in that order; junction bases with no gene match: 6. Germline-derived CDR1 and CDR2 are SGHNT and YYREEE (reference sequence). In DNA, the CDR3 is TGTGCCAGCAGGATTGGGACAGGAACCTACAATGAGCAGTTCTTC. Translated: CASRIGTGTYNEQFF. The full variable domain, rest sourced from reference TRBV5-4 and TRBJ2-1, is ETGVTQSPTHLIKTRGQQVTLRCSSQSGHNTVSWYQQALGQGPQFIFQYYREEENGRGNFPPRFSGLQFPNYSSELNVNALELDDSALYLCASRIGTGTYNEQFFGPGTRLTVL.

This chain links TRBV11-2 with TRBJ1-1; TRBD1 might be the D (6 bases). CDR1 is SGHAT and CDR2 is FQNNGV in the germline V gene. The length of the CDR3 is 17 residues. V lost 3 bases, J lost 1 base, and 18 bases lay in between. The CDR3 sequence: CASSFGPGQRRNTEAFF. The CDR3, as DNA: TGTGCCAGCAGCTTCGGTCCCGGACAGAGACGGAACACTGAAGCTTTCTTT.

The CDR3 DNA reads TGTGCCAGCACCTTAGACATCCCACCCCTCCACTTT. It is translated as CASTLDIPPLHF. This rearrangement joins TRBV6-5 to TRBJ1-6; D remains unclear. The length of the CDR3 is 12 residues. Germline-derived CDR1 and CDR2 are MNHEY and SVGAGI. V was cut by 7 bases and J by 11 bases, with 12 bases left in between.

Comment on this clone: Additional DNA sequences in this sample encode the identical CDR3. V is TRBV5-1 and J is TRBJ1-4; D might be TRBD1 (5 bases). V was trimmed by 3 bases and J by 6 bases, leaving 12 bases between them. The CDR3 contains 14 residues. Germline CDR1 SGHRS, CDR2 YFSETQ. CDR3 DNA sequence: TGCGCCAGCAGCTCTACAGGTGGGGATGAAAAACTGTTTTTT. It encodes CASSSTGGDEKLFF. Full variable domain (rest looked up from reference TRBV5-1 and TRBJ1-4): KAGVTQTPRYLIKTRGQQVTLSCSPISGHRSVSWYQQTPGQGLQFLFEYFSETQRNKGNFPGRFSGRQFSNSRSEMNVSTLELGDSALYLCASSSTGGDEKLFFGSGTQLSVL.